The next 27 T cell receptor beta chains were all read from a single sample in a study of molecular identifiers for immune sequencing clone quantification. MiXCR, run by TCRdb on the PCR reads, gives a single entry per CDR3 protein. The sample contains approximately 500,000 distinct CDR3 sequences, 20% to 25% of which appear only once. Sequenced: naive CD8+ T cells from blood, with Jurkat cell RNA spiked in. Subset: FACS-sorted CD8+CD4-CCR7+CD45RA+ naive T cells. Receptors were obtained from a human donor in good health. Some libraries in this study had Jurkat cell RNA spiked in.

Comment on this clonotype: Just one base apart from a much larger clone, this may be a read error. This chain uses TRBV7-2 with TRBJ2-1, with unresolved D. Germline V gene sequence: CDR1 SGHTA, CDR2 FQGNSA. Trimming removed 1 base at V and 2 bases at J, with 12 bases between. This CDR3 is 16 amino acids long. The CDR3 spells CASSLGQQEPYNEQFF. The DNA for the CDR3 is TGTGCCAGCAGCTTAGGGCAGCAGGAGCCCTACAATGAGCAGTTCTTC.

This chain uses TRBV6-2 or TRBV6-3 with TRBJ2-3; 10 nucleotides align to TRBD2. CDR1 and CDR2 from the germline V gene are MNHEY and SVGEGT. The ends lost 7 bases at V and 1 base at J; junction bases unmatched: 5. The CDR3 is 15 residues long. This chain's CDR3 is CASTPTSGGTDTQYF. In DNA, the CDR3 is TGTGCCAGCACGCCTACTAGCGGGGGCACAGATACGCAGTATTTT.

This clonotype was counted between two and nine times. The J gene is TRBJ1-3, the V gene TRBV5-5; 11 nucleotides line up with TRBD1. The CDR3 is 18 residues long. Germline CDR1 SGHKS, CDR2 YYEKEE (reference sequence). With V trimmed by 2 bases and J by 1 base, 8 bases remained unmatched. CDR3 DNA sequence: TGTGCCAGCAGCTTCGGGACAGGGGGTTTTAATTCTGGAAACACCATATATTTT. Translation: CASSFGTGGFNSGNTIYF. Full variable domain (rest looked up from reference TRBV5-5 and TRBJ1-3): DAGVTQSPTHLIKTRGQQVTLRCSPISGHKSVSWYQQVLGQGPQFIFQYYEKEERGRGNFPDRFSARQFPNYSSELNVNALLLGDSALYLCASSFGTGGFNSGNTIYFGEGSWLTVV.

This chain connects TRBV27 to TRBJ1-2; D perhaps matches TRBD1 (5 bases). Trimming took 4 bases from V and 1 from J, leaving 10 bases between them. From germline, CDR1 is MNHEY and CDR2 SMNVEV (reference sequence). The CDR3 has 14 amino acids. CDR3 DNA: TGTGCCAGCAGTTCAGGGTCATATAACTATGGCTACACCTTC. It encodes CASSSGSYNYGYTF.

There are a few counts of this clonotype. DNA of the CDR3: TGTGCCAGTAGTATGTCGTCGGCAGTCCACCCTCCCTACGAGCAGTACTTC. This encodes CASSMSSAVHPPYEQYF. The genes are TRBV19 and TRBJ2-7; D gene unclear. This CDR3 comprises 17 residues. The ends were cut back, 3 bases at V and 2 bases at J, with 20 bases in the middle. Germline V CDR1 and CDR2: LNHDA, SQIVND (reference sequence).

In this sample, this clonotype turned up many times. The gene calls are TRBV29-1 and TRBJ2-7; no definite D call. Germline lookup yields CDR1 SQVTM and CDR2 ANQGSEA. V was trimmed by 3 bases and J by 6 bases, leaving 9 bases between them. CDR3 size: 11 residues. CDR3 in amino acids: CSVEIVGEQYF. The CDR3 DNA sequence: TGCAGCGTTGAGATCGTTGGCGAGCAGTACTTC.

The chain employs TRBV7-9 and TRBJ2-7; a possible D gene is TRBD1 (6 bases). V was trimmed by 5 bases and J by 6 bases, leaving 11 bases between them. The CDR3 sequence is 12 residues long. Germline V gene data show CDR1 as SEHNR and CDR2 as FQNEAQ (reference sequence). Here the CDR3 reads CASSQQGSEQYF. The CDR3 coding sequence is TGTGCCAGCAGCCAACAGGGATCCGAGCAGTACTTC.

This clonotype occurred a few times. The chain joins TRBV6-5 to TRBJ2-6, with D possibly matching TRBD2 (6 bases). V was pared by 5 bases and J by 0 bases, with 11 bases between. This CDR3 is 16 amino acids long. Germline CDR1 MNHEY, CDR2 SVGAGI. CDR3: CASSPRGYSGANVLTF. In nucleotides, the CDR3 is TGTGCCAGCAGTCCCCGGGGGTACTCTGGGGCCAACGTCCTGACTTTC.

This clonotype was seen a few times. J is TRBJ2-7 and V is TRBV27; 7 positions agree with TRBD1. V lost 7 bases to trimming and J lost 1 base; unmatched junction nucleotides: 7. This CDR3 contains 14 residues. From germline, CDR1 is MNHEY and CDR2 SMNVEV (reference sequence). CDR3 loop: CASTSLGQSYEQYF. Here the CDR3 DNA reads TGTGCCAGCACTTCGCTGGGACAGTCCTACGAGCAGTACTTC.

This clonotype was seen a handful of times. This chain uses TRBV27 with TRBJ2-3, with D maybe TRBD2 (5 bases). From germline, CDR1 is MNHEY and CDR2 SMNVEV (reference sequence). This CDR3 is 15 amino acids long. V gave up 5 bases and J gave up 0 bases, with 12 bases separating them. Here the CDR3 DNA reads TGTGCCAGCAGTCAAATAGCGCCTAGCACAGATACGCAGTATTTT. It yields the protein CASSQIAPSTDTQYF.

This clonotype was detected ten times or more. This chain connects TRBV28 to TRBJ1-1, with D possibly matching TRBD1 (5 bases). The CDR3 is made up of 12 amino acids. Germline V lookup: CDR1 MDHEN, CDR2 SYDVKM. V was trimmed by 4 bases and J by 7 bases, leaving 10 bases between them. As DNA, the CDR3 is TGTGCCAGCAGTTCTGACAGACATGAAGCTTTCTTT. This sequence encodes CASSSDRHEAFF.

This clonotype was observed a handful of times. The rearrangement links TRBV9 to TRBJ2-1; D is perhaps TRBD1 (5 bases). From germline, CDR1 is SGDLS and CDR2 YYNGEE. The CDR3 length is 12 residues. Trimming stripped 3 bases from V and 16 bases from J, with 17 bases between. As DNA, the CDR3 is TGTGCCAGCAGCGGGGGCTCCAACAGCCGTTTCTTC. Amino acids: CASSGGSNSRFF. Complete variable domain (other parts from reference TRBV9 and TRBJ2-1): DSGVTQTPKHLITATGQRVTLRCSPRSGDLSVYWYQQSLDQGLQFLIQYYNGEERAKGNILERFSAQQFPDLHSELNLSSLELGDSALYFCASSGGSNSRFFGPGTRLTVL.

The V call is TRBV20-1, the J call TRBJ1-2; D not resolved. V lost 4 bases to trimming and J lost 0 bases, with 12 bases between them. The CDR3 consists of 14 residues. In germline, CDR1 is DFQATT, CDR2 SNEGSKA (reference sequence). The CDR3 DNA is TGCAGTGCTACGGACGGAAATCCTAACTATGGCTACACCTTC. Amino acids: CSATDGNPNYGYTF.

This clonotype was seen a few times. The rearrangement joins TRBV19 to TRBJ1-5, with a possible D match to TRBD1 (6 bases). This CDR3 is built from 15 residues. V was clipped by 0 bases and J by 6 bases, with 12 bases between them. Germline CDR1 reads LNHDA; CDR2 reads SQIVND (reference sequence). The CDR3 region is CASSIDWGAGQPQHF. The CDR3 DNA is TGTGCCAGTAGTATAGACTGGGGGGCGGGTCAGCCCCAGCATTTT.

There are many counts of this clonotype. J is TRBJ2-7 and V is TRBV19, with unresolved D. CDR1 and CDR2 from the germline V gene are LNHDA and SQIVND (reference sequence). The CDR3 consists of 12 residues. V was shortened by 8 bases and J by 2 bases, with 10 bases between the two germline ends. The CDR3 is CASSGLPYEQYF. CDR3 DNA: TGTGCCAGTTCGGGTCTCCCCTACGAGCAGTACTTC.

This clonotype has ten or more counts. At one end, the junction sequence differs from germline, possibly due to a read error. This chain connects TRBV5-1 to TRBJ2-7; TRBD1 agrees at 9 bases. There are 14 residues in the CDR3. Germline CDR1 SGHRS, CDR2 YFSETQ. In nucleotides, the CDR3 is TGTGCCAGCAGCCCGGGACAGGGCTCCTACGAGCAGTACTTC. Protein product: CASSPGQGSYEQYF. The whole variable domain, remainder taken from reference TRBV5-1 and TRBJ2-7, is KAGVTQTPRYLIKTRGQQVTLSCSPISGHRSVSWYQQTPGQGLQFLFEYFSETQRNKGNFPGRFSGRQFSNSRSEMNVSTLELGDSALYLCASSPGQGSYEQYFGPGTRLTVT.

The sample holds many counts of this clonotype. This rearrangement joins TRBV18 to TRBJ2-7; 7 bases are shared with TRBD1. The CDR3 totals 14 residues. The germline V gene has CDR1 KGHSH and CDR2 LQKENI. After removal of 0 bases from V and 6 bases from J, the junction contained 5 bases not matched to a gene. CDR3: CASSPPVGGIEQYF. The CDR3 DNA reads TGTGCCAGCTCACCACCAGTAGGGGGCATCGAGCAGTACTTC. Complete variable domain (other parts from reference TRBV18 and TRBJ2-7): NAGVMQNPRHLVRRRGQEARLRCSPMKGHSHVYWYRQLPEEGLKFMVYLQKENIIDESGMPKERFSAEFPKEGPSILRIQQVVRGDSAAYFCASSPPVGGIEQYFGPGTRLTVT.

With respect to this clonotype: This sequence may be a read error, since a much larger clone differs from it by one base. The chain combines TRBV4-1 with TRBJ1-1; the match to TRBD1 covers 8 bases. This CDR3 is built from 15 residues. V was pared by 0 bases and J by 9 bases, with 9 bases of the junction left unmatched. CDR1 and CDR2 from the germline V gene are MGHRA and YSYEKL. CDR3 bases: TGCGCCAGCAGCCAAGATCGTACAGGGGGGGTTAAAGCTTTCTTT. This gives the protein CASSQDRTGGVKAFF.

The chain carries TRBV14 and TRBJ1-6; tentative D call: TRBD1 (6 bases). This CDR3 has 17 residues. V was shortened by 0 bases and J by 4 bases, with 13 bases between the two germline ends. The germline CDR1 and CDR2 sequences are SGHDN and FVKESK. In DNA form, the CDR3 reads TGTGCCAGCAGCCAAGATCTAGGACAGCTATATAATTCACCCCTCCACTTT. It codes for CASSQDLGQLYNSPLHF.

This clonotype was detected many times. The chain joins TRBV11-2 to TRBJ1-5, with a weak D call TRBD1 (6 bases). Germline V lookup: CDR1 SGHAT, CDR2 FQNNGV. The CDR3 has 15 amino acids. Trimming took off 5 bases at V and 0 bases at J, with 11 bases between the two ends. The DNA of the CDR3 is TGTGCCAGCAGCGTACAGGGAAATAGCAATCAGCCCCAGCATTTT. This sequence encodes CASSVQGNSNQPQHF.

This clonotype was counted many times. The chain combines TRBV7-2 with TRBJ2-7; 7 nucleotides match TRBD2. V dropped 3 bases and J dropped 2; count of bases not matched to a gene: 4. Germline loops: CDR1 SGHTA, CDR2 FQGNSA. The CDR3 covers 14 residues. The CDR3 nucleotides read TGTGCCAGCAGCTTGGCGGGAGAGCCCTACGAGCAGTACTTC. This gives the protein CASSLAGEPYEQYF.

This sequence joins TRBV3-1 and TRBJ1-4; no clear D gene. From germline, CDR1 is LGHDT and CDR2 YNNKEL (reference sequence). The length of the CDR3 is 16 residues. The ends were cut back, 0 bases at V and 0 bases at J, with 8 bases in the middle. Here the CDR3 reads CASSQEVGATNEKLFF. The CDR3 DNA is TGTGCCAGCAGCCAAGAAGTCGGGGCAACTAATGAAAAACTGTTTTTT.

This clonotype was recorded a few times. The chain recombines TRBV19 with TRBJ2-2, with 8 bases identical to TRBD2. The CDR3 extends over 15 amino acids. Germline V gene data show CDR1 as LNHDA and CDR2 as SQIVND (reference sequence). The V segment lost 9 bases and the J segment 4 bases; nucleotides outside the gene matches: 10. Here the CDR3 DNA reads TGTGCCAGCACACCCGGGACTAGGTCCACCGGGGAGCTGTTTTTT. This gives the protein CASTPGTRSTGELFF.

Ten or more counts support this clonotype. J is TRBJ1-1 and V is TRBV6-5; 10 bases match TRBD1. V dropped 6 bases and J dropped 2; count of bases not matched to a gene: 6. CDR1 is MNHEY, CDR2 SVGAGI, per germline. There are 15 residues in the CDR3. CDR3 loop: CASRGQGPLNTEAFF. DNA of the CDR3: TGTGCCAGCAGGGGACAGGGGCCGCTAAACACTGAAGCTTTCTTT.

This clonotype was seen many times. V is TRBV29-1 and J is TRBJ1-1; no firm D call. Trimming shortened V by 8 bases and J by 3 bases, and 7 bases separated the two germline ends. Germline assignment: CDR1 SQVTM and CDR2 ANQGSEA. The CDR3 loop spans 10 amino acids. DNA for the CDR3: TGCAGCACGTCTTACACTGAAGCTTTCTTT. This gives the protein CSTSYTEAFF.

This clonotype was recorded at least ten times. The rearrangement uses TRBV7-6 and TRBJ2-7, with a tentative D call TRBD1 (7 bases). The germline V and J ends were trimmed by 5 bases and 3 bases, with 14 bases remaining between them. The CDR3 length is 14 residues. Germline V gene data show CDR1 as SGHVS and CDR2 as FNYEAQ. The DNA for the CDR3 is TGTGCCAGCAGCGGAGGGACAGACAACTACGAGCAGTACTTC. This gives the protein CASSGGTDNYEQYF.

Ten or more counts support this clonotype. The genes are TRBV20-1 and TRBJ2-7; D is undetermined. CDR1 and CDR2 from the germline V gene are DFQATT and SNEGSKA (reference sequence). The CDR3 consists of 11 residues. The V and J ends lost 1 base and 11 bases respectively, with 12 bases between them. CDR3 sequence (DNA): TGCAGTGCTAGAGGGCCCTCCGTGGAGTACTTC. Its translation is CSARGPSVEYF.